These 32 T cell receptor beta chains were all obtained from the same sample, sequenced in a study of OX40 agonist ivuxolimab in advanced cancers. The repertoire was sequenced with immunoSEQ multiplex PCR; TCRdb's copy has only in-frame clones and lacks some. Among about 15,000 clones listed, about 83% were seen once. The sample consisted of CD4+ or CD8+ T cells sorted from blood, taken in a trial of the OX40 agonist ivuxolimab. The receptors here all came from an adult with an advanced solid tumor such as melanoma, head and neck, liver or kidney cancer.

The CDR3 sequence is CASRDRGGVANEKLFF. The CDR3 bases are TGTGCCAGCAGGGACAGGGGCGGTGTAGCTAATGAAAAACTGTTTTTT. This chain links TRBV28 with TRBJ1-4; 9 bases line up with TRBD1. Per germline, CDR1 MDHEN and CDR2 SYDVKM. This CDR3 has 16 amino acids. With 6 bases clipped from V and 3 bases from J, the junction kept 8 bases outside the gene matches.

The rearrangement links TRBV7-9 to TRBJ2-7; D unclear. The CDR3 runs to 13 residues. The V gene's germline CDR1 is SEHNR and CDR2 FQNEAQ (reference sequence). Trimming shortened V by 2 bases and J by 0 bases, and 5 bases separated the two germline ends. CDR3 coding DNA: TGTGCCAGCAGCTTAACGATCTCCTACGAGCAGTACTTC. As protein: CASSLTISYEQYF.

The chain employs TRBV5-4 and TRBJ2-3; 10 nucleotides align to TRBD1. Germline lookup yields CDR1 SGHNT and CDR2 YYREEE (reference sequence). The CDR3 runs to 16 residues. V lost 6 bases, J lost 2 bases, and 9 bases stayed unmatched. The CDR3 is CASIETGTGDTDTQYF. DNA of the CDR3: TGTGCCAGCATAGAAACCGGGACAGGGGACACAGATACGCAGTATTTT.

The gene calls are TRBV28 and TRBJ2-3; D is uncertain. This CDR3 region has 15 residues. CDR1 is MDHEN and CDR2 is SYDVKM in the germline V gene. Trimming shortened V by 4 bases and J by 1 base, and 12 bases separated the two germline ends. The CDR3 sequence: CASSYNEPRTDTQYF. In DNA form, the CDR3 reads TGTGCCAGCAGTTATAATGAGCCTCGCACAGATACGCAGTATTTT. The entire variable domain, with the rest obtained from reference TRBV28 and TRBJ2-3, is as follows: DVKVTQSSRYLVKRTGEKVFLECVQDMDHENMFWYRQDPGLGLRLIYFSYDVKMKEKGDIPEGYSVSREKKERFSLILESASTNQTSMYLCASSYNEPRTDTQYFGPGTRLTVL.

The rearrangement joins TRBV15 to TRBJ1-3; D is possibly TRBD1 (5 bases). The ends were cut back, 5 bases at V and 2 bases at J, with 19 bases in the middle. The CDR3 runs to 17 residues. Germline V gene lookup returns CDR1 LNHNV and CDR2 YYDKDF (reference sequence). CDR3 sequence (DNA): TGTGCCACCAGCCCCGCCCCAGGGTATTCGGCTGGAAACACCATATATTTT. Translation: CATSPAPGYSAGNTIYF.

The gene calls are TRBV10-3 and TRBJ2-7, with a tentative D call TRBD1 (6 bases). The CDR3 consists of 16 residues. Germline assignment: CDR1 ENHRY and CDR2 SYGVKD. The ends were cut back, 3 bases at V and 1 base at J, with 16 bases in the middle. CDR3 coding DNA: TGTGCCATCAGTGAAGCGTGGGACACCGGATCCTACGAGCAGTACTTC. Translation: CAISEAWDTGSYEQYF.

V is TRBV7-9 and J is TRBJ2-7; 11 nucleotides line up with TRBD2. The length of the CDR3 is 16 residues. Per germline, CDR1 SEHNR and CDR2 FQNEAQ (reference sequence). V dropped 5 bases and J dropped 4; count of bases not matched to a gene: 10. This CDR3 reads CASSPKSGLAGYEQYF. CDR3 DNA: TGTGCCAGCAGCCCAAAGTCAGGACTAGCGGGTTACGAGCAGTACTTC.

The table lists this clone with a few counts. The chain joins TRBV4-2 to TRBJ2-7; D gene uncertain. V was pared by 0 bases and J by 2 bases, with 8 bases between. The V gene's germline CDR1 is LGHNA and CDR2 YNFKEQ. The CDR3 extends over 14 amino acids. This chain's CDR3 is CASSQEYRTYEQYF. The CDR3 coding sequence is TGTGCCAGCAGCCAAGAGTACAGAACCTACGAGCAGTACTTC.

The chain couples TRBV9 to TRBJ2-5; a possible D gene is TRBD2 (5 bases). This CDR3 contains 15 residues. V was shortened by 4 bases and J by 10 bases, with 23 bases between the two germline ends. Germline V gene sequence: CDR1 SGDLS, CDR2 YYNGEE. The CDR3 spells CASSPGGLTGWVQYF. The CDR3 DNA follows: TGTGCCAGCAGCCCAGGAGGCCTCACCGGTTGGGTCCAGTACTTC.

This chain links TRBV19 with TRBJ2-2, with 7 bases matching TRBD1. The CDR3 runs 15 residues. V gave up 3 bases and J gave up 6 bases; unmatched junction bases: 7. Per the germline V gene, CDR1 is LNHDA and CDR2 is SQIVND (reference sequence). The CDR3 DNA reads as TGTGCCAGTAGTATCCGAGGGGGCGCAGCCGGGGAGCTGTTTTTT. Its translation is CASSIRGGAAGELFF. Based on the CDR3 plus reference TRBV19 and TRBJ2-2, the full variable domain is DGGITQSPKYLFRKEGQNVTLSCEQNLNHDAMYWYRQDPGQGLRLIYYSQIVNDFQKGDIAEGYSVSREKKESFPLTVTSAQKNPTAFYLCASSIRGGAAGELFFGEGSRLTVL.

The V gene is TRBV4-1, the J gene TRBJ2-5, with 7 bases matching TRBD2. The germline V gene encodes CDR1 MGHRA and CDR2 YSYEKL. The CDR3 extends over 15 amino acids. V lost 4 bases, J lost 1 base, and 6 bases stayed unmatched. For the CDR3, the DNA is TGCGCCAGCAGCCCAGGGAGGGGCCCCCAAGAGACCCAGTACTTC. This translates into CASSPGRGPQETQYF.

The gene calls are TRBV4-3 and TRBJ2-7; D is possibly TRBD1 (5 bases). The CDR3 is made up of 15 amino acids. Trimming pared 0 bases from V and 4 bases from J, leaving 13 bases between. Germline CDR1 reads LGHNA; CDR2 reads YSLEER. The CDR3 sequence: CASSQDLRVPYEQYF. CDR3 DNA sequence: TGCGCCAGCAGCCAAGATCTCAGGGTTCCGTACGAGCAGTACTTC.

J is TRBJ2-7 and V is TRBV6-5; 7 positions match TRBD2. Germline V gene lookup returns CDR1 MNHEY and CDR2 SVGAGI. This CDR3 region has 14 residues. The V and J ends lost 9 bases and 3 bases, in that order; junction bases with no gene match: 11. CDR3: CASRMAGVGYEQYF. The CDR3 nucleotides read TGTGCCAGTAGAATGGCGGGAGTGGGCTACGAGCAGTACTTC.

This clone appeared a single time. The chain uses TRBV27 and TRBJ1-2; the D gene is possibly TRBD1 (5 bases). Trimming removed 5 bases from V and 5 bases from J, with 12 bases in between. The CDR3 has 13 amino acids. Germline V gives CDR1 MNHEY, CDR2 SMNVEV (reference sequence). CDR3 nucleotide sequence: TGTGCCAGCAGTCCTAGACAGCCGTATGGCTACACCTTC. Amino acid sequence: CASSPRQPYGYTF.

The CDR3 is CASSQAGSLGTQYF. Here the CDR3 DNA reads TGTGCCAGCAGCCAAGCGGGGTCCCTGGGTACGCAGTATTTT. The V call is TRBV4-2, the J call TRBJ2-3; weak D call: TRBD2 (5 bases). Germline CDR1 LGHNA, CDR2 YNFKEQ. The V and J ends lost 1 base and 8 bases respectively, with 13 bases between them. The CDR3 is 14 amino acids.

Only a few counts were recorded for this clone. V gene TRBV13 combines with J gene TRBJ2-3, with 8 bases that match TRBD2. The CDR3 sequence is 16 residues long. V shed 5 bases and J 2 bases; nucleotides not matched to a gene: 9. Germline lookup yields CDR1 PRHDT and CDR2 FYEKMQ (reference sequence). In nucleotides, the CDR3 is TGTGCCAGCAGCGAGCAAGCGGGAGCGCTCACAGATACGCAGTATTTT. Its translation is CASSEQAGALTDTQYF.

This rearrangement joins TRBV9 to TRBJ2-7; 8 bases line up with TRBD2. Germline loops: CDR1 SGDLS, CDR2 YYNGEE. This CDR3 is built from 16 residues. The trim removed 2 bases at V and 2 bases at J, leaving 9 bases unmatched. The CDR3 sequence is CASSVHREGATYEQYF. The CDR3 nucleotides are TGTGCCAGCAGCGTTCACCGGGAGGGCGCGACCTACGAGCAGTACTTC.

The rearrangement links TRBV5-1 to TRBJ2-7; 11 bases map to TRBD2. J was trimmed by 0 bases and V by 4 bases; bases with no gene match: 3. This CDR3 spans 15 amino acids. The V gene's germline CDR1 is SGHRS and CDR2 YFSETQ. DNA for the CDR3: TGCGCCAGCAGCATTAGCGGGAGGGCCTCCTACGAGCAGTACTTC. Protein sequence: CASSISGRASYEQYF.

The chain couples TRBV7-6 to TRBJ2-5; D is unresolved. The CDR3 has 12 residues. Germline lookup yields CDR1 SGHVS and CDR2 FNYEAQ. Trimming removed 3 bases at V and 1 base at J, with 3 bases between. DNA for the CDR3: TGTGCCAGCAGCTTTTTCCAAGAGACCCAGTACTTC. This codes for CASSFFQETQYF.

This CDR3 reads CASSPPRGRALPEQYF. CDR3 DNA sequence: TGTGCCAGCAGCCCCCCCCGCGGGAGGGCCCTCCCCGAGCAGTACTTC. The V call is TRBV7-9, the J call TRBJ2-7, with 9 bases matching TRBD2. The length of the CDR3 is 16 residues. V shed 5 bases, J shed 6 bases, and the junction held 14 bases outside the gene matches. The germline CDR1 and CDR2 sequences are SEHNR and FQNEAQ (reference sequence).

V usage is TRBV16 and J usage is TRBJ1-5; D gene ambiguous. Germline-derived CDR1 and CDR2 are KGHSY and FQNENV. The CDR3 consists of 15 residues. V lost 1 base, J lost 0 bases, and 7 bases lay in between. The CDR3 sequence is CASSQLEYSNQPQHF. The CDR3 DNA follows: TGTGCCAGCAGCCAATTGGAATATAGCAATCAGCCCCAGCATTTT.

This clone was picked up a small number of times. V usage is TRBV9 and J usage is TRBJ2-1; D is uncertain. The CDR3 is 13 amino acids. CDR1 is SGDLS, CDR2 YYNGEE, per germline. V gave up 5 bases and J gave up 8 bases, with 14 bases separating them. The CDR3 nucleotides read TGTGCCAGCAGAGACCCCTTAGGCGATGAGCAGTTCTTC. Its protein product is CASRDPLGDEQFF.

J is TRBJ2-7 and V is TRBV27, with a possible D match to TRBD2 (6 bases). Trimming pared 5 bases from V and 4 bases from J, leaving 18 bases between. Germline V gives CDR1 MNHEY, CDR2 SMNVEV (reference sequence). This CDR3 is built from 15 residues. The chain's CDR3 is CASSAGLTVSYEQYF. The CDR3 DNA follows: TGTGCCAGCAGTGCTGGACTAACTGTTTCGTACGAGCAGTACTTC.

The rearrangement uses TRBV6-1 and TRBJ2-3, with a possible D match to TRBD1 (5 bases). Germline V CDR1 and CDR2: MNHNS, SASEGT. The CDR3 runs 15 residues. V gave up 0 bases and J gave up 4 bases, with 11 bases separating them. The CDR3 loop is CASSEAGRSADTQYF. Here the CDR3 DNA reads TGTGCCAGCAGTGAAGCGGGGCGTAGTGCAGATACGCAGTATTTT.

V gene TRBV28 combines with J gene TRBJ2-7, with a weak D call TRBD2 (5 bases). V was trimmed by 3 bases and J by 3 bases, leaving 6 bases between them. The CDR3 extends over 12 amino acids. Germline CDR1 reads MDHEN; CDR2 reads SYDVKM. The CDR3 loop is CASSLGSYEQYF. The CDR3 DNA follows: TGTGCCAGCAGTTTGGGGAGCTACGAGCAGTACTTC.

V gene TRBV19 combines with J gene TRBJ2-1; tentatively, D is TRBD1 or TRBD2 (5 bases each). Germline V gene data show CDR1 as LNHDA and CDR2 as SQIVND (reference sequence). V was shortened by 6 bases and J by 7 bases, with 10 bases between the two germline ends. The CDR3 extends over 12 amino acids. CDR3 in DNA: TGTGCCAGTAGCTTCGAGGGGAATGAGCAGTTCTTC. Protein: CASSFEGNEQFF.

The V gene is TRBV6-1, the J gene TRBJ1-6; D uncertain. Germline CDR1 MNHNS, CDR2 SASEGT. V shed 7 bases and J shed 4 bases, with 11 bases lying between them. The CDR3 runs to 14 residues. As DNA, the CDR3 is TGTGCCAGCACTGTGGGAGCGTATAATTCACCCCTCCACTTT. Amino acids: CASTVGAYNSPLHF.

This chain joins TRBV28 and TRBJ2-1, with D perhaps being TRBD1 or TRBD2 (7 bases each). V was shortened by 8 bases and J by 7 bases, with 21 bases between the two germline ends. The CDR3 has 15 amino acids. Germline CDR1 and CDR2: MDHEN and SYDVKM. CDR3 residues: CASELGGGRGNEQFF. The CDR3 DNA reads TGTGCCAGCGAATTAGGGGGCGGGAGAGGAAATGAGCAGTTCTTC.

The V gene is TRBV29-1, the J gene TRBJ2-1; 8 bases line up with TRBD2. The germline gives CDR1 SQVTM, CDR2 ANQGSEA. The CDR3 consists of 19 residues. J was trimmed by 7 bases and V by 4 bases; bases with no gene match: 24. In DNA, the CDR3 is TGCAGCGTTGCCCGACAGGCTTCTTTTCCGGGACTAGAGGGGAATGAGCAGTTCTTC. Translating gives CSVARQASFPGLEGNEQFF.

This chain joins TRBV28 and TRBJ2-7, with TRBD1 matching over 11 bases. CDR1 and CDR2 from the germline V gene are MDHEN and SYDVKM. CDR3 length: 14 residues. Unmatched junction bases numbered 5, after V lost 4 bases and J lost 6 bases. Here the CDR3 reads CASSSADRGLEQYF. In DNA, the CDR3 is TGTGCCAGCAGTTCGGCGGACAGGGGGCTCGAGCAGTACTTC.

The chain employs TRBV7-8 and TRBJ2-7; D may be TRBD1 (6 bases). CDR1 is SGHVS and CDR2 is FQNEAQ in the germline V gene. V lost 5 bases and J lost 4, with 18 bases in between. CDR3 length: 15 residues. CDR3 residues: CASSRAAGDRYEQYF. The CDR3 region has the DNA TGTGCCAGCAGCCGGGCGGCAGGGGACCGTTACGAGCAGTACTTC.

The J gene is TRBJ1-1, the V gene TRBV14; D uncertain. Per the germline V gene, CDR1 is SGHDN and CDR2 is FVKESK. This CDR3 is built from 12 residues. The V end was cut by 2 bases, the J end by 5 bases, with 6 bases between. CDR3 in amino acids: CASSQWLTEAFF. The CDR3 nucleotides are TGTGCCAGCAGCCAATGGTTGACTGAAGCTTTCTTT.